The entry below gives a single TCR beta chain sequence along with its context. This sample was taken from a study of blood T cell repertoires in COVID-19. Germline CDR1 reads SGHRS; CDR2 reads YFSETQ. Trimming removed 9 bases from V and 4 bases from J; junction bases left unmatched: 12. The CDR3 covers 15 residues. All recovered Cohort 3 donors got two negative PCRs, got clearance, or saw symptom resolution. Sequencing used immunoSEQ multiplex PCR; TCRdb keeps in-frame clones, though not all of them. The data contain 200,000 to 250,000 clones, 70% to 90% of them singletons. Sequenced sample: PBMCs or T cells enriched from blood (not recorded which). The chain uses TRBV5-1 and TRBJ1-5; TRBD1 agrees at 8 bases. The sequence derives from a man aged 25 to 45 who had recovered from COVID-19. This CDR3 reads CATPRPGQANQPQHF. The CDR3 region has the DNA TGCGCCACCCCCCGACCGGGACAGGCAAATCAGCCCCAGCATTTT.